A selection of T cell receptor beta chains follows, all from one sample in a study of blood T cell repertoires in COVID-19. Using immunoSEQ multiplex PCR, the repertoire was profiled, and TCRdb retains in-frame clones only, with some absent. The table shows 100,000 to 140,000 clones, with around 82% occurring only once. The material sequenced was peripheral blood. The receptors stem from a human donor in a cohort sampled during active COVID-19. CDR3s include the opening cysteine and the closing phenylalanine or tryptophan. The D gene is left open where the match is weak. Clone size is stated in some rows and not others, as once, few, many or a class when expanded.

NA | TRBJ1-5 | 16 | NA | TRBV28 | TGTGCCAGCAGTTTCCACTGGGCCTCGGGCAATCAGCCCCAGCATTTT | CASSFHWASGNQPQHF
NA | TRBJ1-4 | 19 | TRBD1 | TRBV27 | TGTGCCAGCAGTTTAGGGGGACAGGGGTACTTTACAACTAATGAAAAACTGTTTTTT | CASSLGGQGYFTTNEKLFF
NA | TRBJ2-2 | 15 | NA | TRBV14 | TGTGCCAGCAGCCAGGGGGCCAGCCGCACCGGGGAGCTGTTTTTT | CASSQGASRTGELFF
NA | TRBJ1-2 | 15 | NA | TRBV6-6 | TGTGCCAGCAGCCCAAGACAGGCGGGGGTGGGTGGCTACACCTTC | CASSPRQAGVGGYTF
NA | TRBJ2-2 | 15 | NA | TRBV7-3 | TGTGCCAGCAGCTTAAAGGCGGCGAACACCGGGGAGCTGTTTTTT | CASSLKAANTGELFF
NA | TRBJ1-4 | 14 | TRBD1 | TRBV15 | TGTGCCACCAGCAACGGGACAGTCGAGGAAAAACTGTTTTTT | CATSNGTVEEKLFF
once | TRBJ2-7 | 16 | TRBD1 | TRBV4-3 | TGCGCCAGCAGCCAATCCGACAGGGGCTTCGCCGACGAGCAGTACTTC | CASSQSDRGFADEQYF
NA | TRBJ2-1 | 17 | TRBD2 | TRBV6-2/TRBV6-3 | TGTGCCAGCAGTTACGGGACTAGCGGGAGTAGTTACAATGAGCAGTTCTTC | CASSYGTSGSSYNEQFF
once | TRBJ1-5 | 15 | NA | TRBV6-1 | TGTGCCAGCAGTGAATTTATAGGGGGTAATCAGCCCCAGCATTTT | CASSEFIGGNQPQHF
NA | TRBJ1-1 | 14 | NA | TRBV5-1 | TGCGCCAGCAGCTTGGATGGAGGGCACACTGAAGCTTTCTTT | CASSLDGGHTEAFF
NA | TRBJ1-4 | 13 | NA | TRBV6-5 | TGTGCCAGCAGTAACGGGGTTGTTGAAAAACTGTTTTTT | CASSNGVVEKLFF
NA | TRBJ2-5 | 16 | TRBD2 | TRBV5-4 | TGTGCCAGCAGCCTGGGACTAGCCGAAGGCCAAGAGACCCAGTACTTC | CASSLGLAEGQETQYF
NA | TRBJ1-5 | 19 | NA | TRBV21-1 | TGTGCCAGCAGCCAAAAAGAGGATTCTACGGGGTGGTTGGCTCAGCCCCAGCATTTT | CASSQKEDSTGWLAQPQHF
NA | TRBJ2-5 | 13 | TRBD2 | TRBV29-1 | TGCAGCGCGACTACGGGGGGGGAAGAGACCCAGTACTTC | CSATTGGEETQYF
NA | TRBJ1-2 | 14 | TRBD1 | TRBV5-4 | TGTGCCAGCAGCTCCGGACAGGGGGGCTATGGCTACACCTTC | CASSSGQGGYGYTF
NA | TRBJ1-2 | 16 | NA | TRBV2 | TGTGCCAGCATTAAAATGTTGGGGCAGGGCGGTTCTGGCTACACCTTC | CASIKMLGQGGSGYTF
NA | TRBJ2-1 | 18 | TRBD2 | TRBV5-1 | TGCGCCAGCAGCTTGGTAGGACTAGCGGTGAGCTCCTACAATGAGCAGTTCTTC | CASSLVGLAVSSYNEQFF
NA | TRBJ1-2 | 11 | NA | TRBV28 | TGTGCCAGCAGTACAGGCCATGGCTACACCTTC | CASSTGHGYTF
NA | TRBJ2-1 | 18 | TRBD2 | TRBV9 | TGTGCCAGCAGCGCGGGGGGACTAGCGGGACCTTCCTACAATGAGCAGTTCTTC | CASSAGGLAGPSYNEQFF
NA | TRBJ2-7 | 15 | NA | TRBV28 | TGTGCCAGCAACCCCCAGGGTACTCGCGGTTTCGAGCAGTACTTC | CASNPQGTRGFEQYF
NA | TRBJ2-1 | 15 | TRBD2 | TRBV13 | TGTGCCAGCAGCCGGACTAGCGGAGACTACAATGAGCAGTTCTTC | CASSRTSGDYNEQFF
few | TRBJ2-7 | 15 | TRBD2 | TRBV28 | TGTGCCAGCAGGAGGGAGGGCGAGGGGATCGACGAGCAGTACTTC | CASRREGEGIDEQYF
NA | TRBJ1-1 | 15 | NA | TRBV5-8 | TGTGCCAGCAGCTTGAAGGAGGCGCTGAACACTGAAGCTTTCTTT | CASSLKEALNTEAFF
NA | TRBJ1-5 | 15 | NA | TRBV5-4 | TGTGCCAGCAGCTTGGGCGGGTTTGGCAATCAGCCCCAGCATTTT | CASSLGGFGNQPQHF
NA | TRBJ2-5 | 17 | TRBD1 | TRBV24-1 | TGTGCCACCAGTGATTTCACCGGGACAGGCTATCAAGAGACCCAGTACTTC | CATSDFTGTGYQETQYF
NA | TRBJ2-3 | 14 | TRBD1 | TRBV7-2 | TGTGCCAGCAGCTTAGGGACAGGGGCAGATACGCAGTATTTT | CASSLGTGADTQYF